This passage covers 13 T cell receptor beta chains from one sample sequenced in a study of blood T cell repertoires in COVID-19. Sequenced by immunoSEQ multiplex PCR; TCRdb stores in-frame clones only, minus some. Among 250,000 or so clones listed, approximately 83% were seen once. The sequenced sample was PBMCs or T cells enriched from blood (not recorded which). The receptors derive from a woman between 45 and 60 years old who had recovered from COVID-19.

This chain uses TRBV5-8 with TRBJ2-3, with TRBD1 matching 8 bases. Germline V lookup: CDR1 SGHTS, CDR2 YDEGEE. CDR3 length equals 18 residues. Unmatched junction bases numbered 13, after V lost 0 bases and J lost 4 bases. The CDR3 loop is CASSLEGLGRGRADTQYF. The CDR3 region has the DNA TGTGCCAGCAGCTTGGAAGGCTTGGGCAGGGGGCGCGCAGATACGCAGTATTTT.

V and J are TRBV27 and TRBJ2-2; D might be TRBD1 (7 bases). Germline V gives CDR1 MNHEY, CDR2 SMNVEV (reference sequence). Deletions cut 2 bases from V and 4 bases from J, with 11 bases between. CDR3 length: 15 residues. The CDR3 loop reads CASSLQGEVTGELFF. As DNA, the CDR3 is TGTGCCAGCAGTTTACAGGGGGAGGTCACCGGGGAGCTGTTTTTT.

The gene calls are TRBV27 and TRBJ1-2, with 7 bases that match TRBD1. Trimming took 2 bases from V and 5 from J; bases not matched to a gene: 2. The CDR3 spans 13 residues. CDR1 MNHEY and CDR2 SMNVEV come from the germline V gene (reference sequence). This CDR3 is CASSLRQGYGYTF. The DNA of the CDR3 is TGTGCCAGCAGTTTAAGACAGGGTTATGGCTACACCTTC.

The DNA of the CDR3 is TGCGCCAGCAGCTGGGACACGATGAACACTGAAGCTTTCTTT. Encoded protein: CASSWDTMNTEAFF. This chain connects TRBV5-1 to TRBJ1-1; perhaps TRBD1 as D (6 bases). This CDR3 has 14 residues. Germline CDR1 and CDR2: SGHRS and YFSETQ. Trimming removed 3 bases at V and 0 bases at J, with 9 bases between.

This chain links TRBV7-6 with TRBJ2-2; D uncertain. This CDR3 spans 13 amino acids. From germline, CDR1 is SGHVS and CDR2 FNYEAQ. With 6 bases removed from V and 5 bases from J, the gap between germline ends came to 10 bases. In nucleotides, the CDR3 is TGTGCCAGCAGGATTAGATTTACCGGGGAGCTGTTTTTT. This sequence encodes CASRIRFTGELFF.

The V call is TRBV2, the J call TRBJ2-1; 9 nucleotides match TRBD1. Germline CDR1 and CDR2: SNHLY and FYNNEI. The CDR3 has 15 amino acids. V shed 6 bases and J 5 bases; nucleotides not matched to a gene: 8. The CDR3 protein is CASSAPGTGNNEQFF. CDR3 nucleotide sequence: TGTGCCAGCAGCGCCCCCGGGACAGGGAACAATGAGCAGTTCTTC.

The chain has TRBV30 and TRBJ1-5, with 9 bases matching TRBD1. After removal of 5 bases from V and 0 bases from J, the junction contained 11 bases not matched to a gene. This CDR3 is 17 amino acids long. The germline CDR1 and CDR2 sequences are GTSNPN and SVGIG (reference sequence). This CDR3 is CAWGKGTGIYSNQPQHF. The DNA for the CDR3 is TGTGCCTGGGGGAAAGGGACAGGGATCTATAGCAATCAGCCCCAGCATTTT.

This chain joins TRBV29-1 and TRBJ1-3; 8 bases match TRBD1. The CDR3 consists of 19 residues. J gave up 0 bases and V 4 bases, and 17 bases lay outside the gene matches. Looked up from germline, CDR1 is SQVTM and CDR2 is ANQGSEA. The CDR3, as DNA: TGCAGCGTTGCAGGCAGGGGGCTACCTACATCACACTCTGGAAACACCATATATTTT. Protein sequence: CSVAGRGLPTSHSGNTIYF. The whole variable domain, filled in from reference TRBV29-1 and TRBJ1-3, reads SAVISQKPSRDICQRGTSLTIQCQVDSQVTMMFWYRQQPGQSLTLIATANQGSEATYESGFVIDKFPISRPNLTFSTLTVSNMSPEDSSIYLCSVAGRGLPTSHSGNTIYFGEGSWLTVV.

The V call is TRBV7-2, the J call TRBJ1-1; D unresolved. Germline V gives CDR1 SGHTA, CDR2 FQGNSA. The CDR3 extends over 15 amino acids. Trimming took 2 bases from V and 0 from J, leaving 10 bases between them. The DNA for the CDR3 is TGTGCCAGCAGCTTAACGGGTTATTTGAACACTGAAGCTTTCTTT. Its translation: CASSLTGYLNTEAFF.

This chain joins TRBV7-3 and TRBJ2-7; D is unresolved. The germline CDR1 and CDR2 sequences are SGHTA and FQGTGA. The ends were cut back, 1 base at V and 4 bases at J, with 8 bases in the middle. This CDR3 is 13 amino acids long. The CDR3 reads CASSLMFGYEQYF. CDR3 nucleotide sequence: TGTGCCAGCAGCTTAATGTTCGGGTACGAGCAGTACTTC.

This rearrangement joins TRBV29-1 to TRBJ2-3; 7 bases agree with TRBD2. Germline-derived CDR1 and CDR2 are SQVTM and ANQGSEA. The length of the CDR3 is 12 residues. DNA of the CDR3: TGCCTAGGGACGGGAGGCGCAGATACGCAGTATTTT. It encodes CLGTGGADTQYF.

This chain uses TRBV11-2 with TRBJ2-7, with 7 bases aligning to TRBD2. Trimming took 3 bases from V and 2 from J; bases not matched to a gene: 16. Per germline, CDR1 SGHAT and CDR2 FQNNGV. The CDR3 runs to 18 residues. In DNA, the CDR3 is TGTGCCAGCAGCTTTAGTCCTTACTCGGCTAGCGGACCCTACGAGCAGTACTTC. The encoded protein is CASSFSPYSASGPYEQYF.

The V gene is TRBV9, the J gene TRBJ2-3; a weak D match, TRBD2 (6 bases). Trimming removed 4 bases from V and 3 bases from J, with 12 bases in between. The CDR3 is 14 amino acids. The V gene's germline CDR1 is SGDLS and CDR2 YYNGEE. The CDR3 DNA reads TGTGCCAGCAGCTACGGGAGAGGGACAGATACGCAGTATTTT. Amino acids: CASSYGRGTDTQYF. The full variable domain, in which reference TRBV9 and TRBJ2-3 provide the parts outside the CDR3, is DSGVTQTPKHLITATGQRVTLRCSPRSGDLSVYWYQQSLDQGLQFLIQYYNGEERAKGNILERFSAQQFPDLHSELNLSSLELGDSALYFCASSYGRGTDTQYFGPGTRLTVL.